This T cell receptor (beta chain) was recorded in a study of human T cells and chemical hapten exposure (dated by TCRdb to 2020 to 2022). The study in broad terms: Libraries were combined into a pool for sequencing, and differences in TCR yield between samples came mainly from small differences in library volumes within the pool. In alopecia patients, the study followed how the peripheral blood TCR repertoire changed in vivo over primary and secondary sensitization to diphenylcyclopropenone (DPC), a hapten. Both TCR alpha and TCR beta chains were sequenced from each blood RNA sample.

Overall study results and their limits: Repeated subsampling changed both the strength of the expansion versus patch-test correlation and the threshold at which the correlation became significant. DPC sensitization did not change how many TCRs were above 1 in 1000 frequency, and no evidence was found of alterations in global repertoire structure.

As for this clonotype: Its antigen has not been determined. Base qualities are not provided; no much larger clone lies one nucleotide away.

According to the germline V gene (reference sequence), CDR1 reads SEHNR and CDR2 reads FQNEAQ. Ends trimmed: V by 2 bases, J by 6 bases; bases unmatched to a gene: 13. Including cysteine and phenylalanine, the CDR3 has 17 amino acids. Only the CDR3 part of the read is kept: 51 bases, read in frame from the first base. Total RNA was extracted from unfractionated whole blood collected in Tempus Blood RNA tubes. Roughly five healthy volunteers acted as controls for TCR sequencing and had blood drawn at day 0, 2 weeks and 6 weeks. The library was made by 5' RACE. Sequenced on an Illumina MiSeq. During library preparation, unique molecular identifiers were attached to individual cDNA molecules so that TCRs could be counted quantitatively and reproducibly. As for the original processing: Samples had a median of about 96,000 TCRs, with a range from about 23,224 to 750,000. V, J and CDR3 annotation of the TCR reads was carried out using the Decombinator software suite. To make PS versus PT1 abundance plots, every sample was subsampled to the same number of TCRs (28,000). TCRs were defined as expanded if absent before sensitization and observed at least eight times at the 2-week time point. The public reads were reanalyzed by TCRdb: fastp trimming at Q25, MiXCR alignment, in-frame beta chains only. Entries that share a CDR3 protein sequence are merged under the most common genes and DNA. TCRdb, not the original authors, processed these V and J calls. The sample data list 70,000 to 85,000 distinct CDR3 sequences, and about 15% of these were observed just once. Around 6.8% of the sample rests with the top ten.

The chain is made from TRBV7-9 and TRBJ2-7; TRBD1 lines up with 10 middle nucleotides. The receptor comes from a female donor in good health. CDR3 sequence: CASSLPLSRDRGTEQYF. The base sequence is TGTGCCAGCAGCTTACCACTGTCCCGGGACAGGGGTACCGAGCAGTACTTC. The entire variable domain, with the stretches around the CDR3 drawn from the reference TRBV7-9 and TRBJ2-7 proteins, is DTGVSQNPRHKITKRGQNVTFRCDPISEHNRLYWYRQTLGQGPEFLTYFQNEAQLEKSRLLSDRFSAERPKGSFSTLEIQRTEQGDSAMYLCASSLPLSRDRGTEQYFGPGTRLTVT.